The text below deals with one TCR beta chain. Its antigen is currently unknown. Trimming stripped 4 bases from V and 7 bases from J, with 20 bases between. This CDR3 spans 15 amino acids. Germline lookup yields CDR1 SGDLS and CDR2 YYNGEE. The source of the sample is a study of T cell responses to AZD1222 COVID-19 vaccine. Findings and caveats of the study: The study reported that nearly half of spike-specific TCRs target unmutated variant regions.

TCRdb's copy holds only in-frame clones and misses some; the assay was immunoSEQ multiplex PCR. The sample lists some 150,000 clones; approximately 90% were seen once. The chain uses TRBV9 and TRBJ1-2; a weak D match, TRBD1 (6 bases). Specimen: peripheral blood, collected on day 0 of AZD1222 vaccination. The sequence was obtained from an adult in good health. CDR3 in amino acids: CASSTGLLLGGGYTF. The CDR3 DNA is TGTGCCAGCAGCACCGGACTCCTCCTAGGGGGTGGCTACACCTTC.